The 9 T cell receptor beta chains reported below all come from one sample, sequenced in a study of Tregs in tolerant kidney transplant recipients. Some clones are missing from TCRdb's copy, which holds only in-frame ones; the method was immunoSEQ multiplex PCR. The sample comprises 35,000 to 55,000 clones, about 89% of which are singletons, and about 0.7% rests with the top ten. The sequenced material came from Tregs from blood. These receptors came from a human donor in good health.

The chain couples TRBV4-2 to TRBJ2-4; D unresolved. V lost 4 bases to trimming and J lost 3 bases, with 13 bases between them. The CDR3 length is 15 residues. The germline V gene has CDR1 LGHNA and CDR2 YNFKEQ. The CDR3 DNA reads as TGTGCCAGCAGCCGGGTGGTCTTGGGCAAAAACATTCAGTACTTC. Protein product: CASSRVVLGKNIQYF.

The chain combines TRBV7-3 with TRBJ2-3; TRBD2 aligns across 10 bases. This CDR3 has 17 amino acids. Germline V CDR1 and CDR2: SGHTA, FQGTGA. V was pared by 5 bases and J by 1 base, with 9 bases of the junction left unmatched. The CDR3 spells CASSLAALAGGTDTQYF. Here the CDR3 DNA reads TGTGCCAGCAGCCTCGCGGCCCTAGCGGGGGGCACAGATACGCAGTATTTT.

The J gene is TRBJ2-3, the V gene TRBV2; 9 bases line up with TRBD2. V was clipped by 7 bases and J by 2 bases; unmatched bases: 13. This CDR3 is built from 17 residues. CDR1 SNHLY and CDR2 FYNNEI come from the germline V gene. DNA of the CDR3: TGTGCCAGCACCGGGGGTAGCGGGAGCCGGACCACAGATACGCAGTATTTT. Translation: CASTGGSGSRTTDTQYF.

The chain links TRBV5-4 to TRBJ2-7; D is perhaps TRBD1 (6 bases). This CDR3 has 13 amino acids. CDR1 and CDR2 (germline): SGHNT, YYREEE (reference sequence). V was clipped by 2 bases and J by 4 bases, with 10 bases between them. Here the CDR3 DNA reads TGTGCCAGCAGCTTAGGGGGAAAGTACGAGCAGTACTTC. Protein sequence: CASSLGGKYEQYF.

The gene calls are TRBV10-3 and TRBJ1-4; D is uncertain. This CDR3 has 15 residues. V lost 4 bases, J lost 5 bases, and 14 bases lay in between. Per the germline V gene, CDR1 is ENHRY and CDR2 is SYGVKD. The CDR3 loop is CAISASGLGNEKLFF. CDR3 DNA: TGTGCCATCAGTGCATCCGGGTTGGGGAATGAAAAACTGTTTTTT.

Comment on this clone: A junction end diverges from the germline sequence, so it may reflect a read error. Other DNA sequences in this specimen translate into the identical CDR3. The chain employs TRBV13 and TRBJ2-6; D remains unclear. The V gene's germline CDR1 is PRHDT and CDR2 FYEKMQ (reference sequence). There are 13 residues in the CDR3. For the CDR3, the DNA is TGCGCCAGCTCGAACTCTGGGGCCAACGTCCTGACTTTC. Translation gives CASSNSGANVLTF.

V is TRBV6-1 and J is TRBJ1-1, with D tentatively TRBD1 (5 bases). The V gene's germline CDR1 is MNHNS and CDR2 SASEGT. V was shortened by 6 bases and J by 4 bases, with 15 bases between the two germline ends. This CDR3 has 14 amino acids. The CDR3 bases are TGTGCCAGCAGCCTAGAGACGGGGGGCACTGAAGCTTTCTTT. It encodes CASSLETGGTEAFF.

Concerning this clone itself: Germline is not matched at one junction end, which may reflect a read error. V is TRBV7-7 and J is TRBJ1-1, with TRBD1 matching over 7 bases. The CDR3 totals 14 residues. Germline V gene sequence: CDR1 SSHAT, CDR2 FNYEAQ (reference sequence). CDR3 nucleotides: TGTGCTAGCAGCCCTACAGGGGTAGGGACTGAAGCTTTCTTT. Protein product: CASSPTGVGTEAFF.

This clone has a handful of counts. The chain is built from TRBV7-9 and TRBJ1-3; D is undetermined. The CDR3 totals 13 residues. V was cut by 2 bases and J by 8 bases, with 10 bases left in between. CDR1 and CDR2 (germline): SEHNR, FQNEAQ (reference sequence). The CDR3 is CASSLRVADTIYF. CDR3 sequence (DNA): TGTGCCAGCAGCTTAAGGGTGGCGGACACCATATATTTT.